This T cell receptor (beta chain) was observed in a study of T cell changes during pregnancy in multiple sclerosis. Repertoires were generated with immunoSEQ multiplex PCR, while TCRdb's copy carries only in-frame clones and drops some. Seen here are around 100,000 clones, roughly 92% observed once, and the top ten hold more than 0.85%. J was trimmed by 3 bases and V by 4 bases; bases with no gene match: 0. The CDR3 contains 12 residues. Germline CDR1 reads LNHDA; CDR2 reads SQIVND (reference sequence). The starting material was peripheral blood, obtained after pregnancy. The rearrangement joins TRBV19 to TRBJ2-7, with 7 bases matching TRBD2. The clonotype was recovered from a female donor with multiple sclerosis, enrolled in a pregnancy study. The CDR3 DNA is TGTGCCAGTAGTAGGGGGGGCTACGAGCAGTACTTC. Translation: CASSRGGYEQYF.